This entry concerns a single TCR beta chain. Its target is not known. The data derive from a study of T cells in localized non-small cell lung cancer. General study findings and limits: Researchers found a median around 58 of the top 100 tumor clones in adjacent lung. The study linked higher blood T cell density to longer overall survival. Uninvolved adjacent lung showed peak T cell clonality, exceeding tumor. Since sequencing was restricted to only one region of the tumor, intratumor heterogeneity remains a possibility.

From germline, CDR1 is SGHNT and CDR2 YYREEE (reference sequence). Deletions cut 3 bases from V and 4 bases from J, with 10 bases between. The CDR3 runs 13 residues. Using immunoSEQ multiplex PCR, the repertoire was profiled, and TCRdb retains in-frame clones only, with some absent. Here the sample spans tens of thousands of clones, over 75% being singletons. The chain is built from TRBV5-4 and TRBJ1-1, with D possibly matching TRBD1 (5 bases). The sample here was peripheral blood, taken before any cancer treatment. The origin of this receptor is a male donor at least 60 years old with stage I squamous cell lung carcinoma. The CDR3 coding sequence is TGTGCCAGCAGCTCGGGACCCCGCACTGAAGCTTTCTTT. This gives the protein CASSSGPRTEAFF. Full variable domain (rest looked up from reference TRBV5-4 and TRBJ1-1): ETGVTQSPTHLIKTRGQQVTLRCSSQSGHNTVSWYQQALGQGPQFIFQYYREEENGRGNFPPRFSGLQFPNYSSELNVNALELDDSALYLCASSSGPRTEAFFGQGTRLTVV.